This is a list of T cell receptor beta chains from one sample in a study of breast tumors, draining lymph nodes, adjacent tissues. MiXCR, applied by TCRdb to the multiplex PCR reads, yields one record per CDR3 protein. There are roughly 120,000 distinct CDR3 sequences in the sample; about 20% occur only once, and roughly 3.6% lies in the top ten. Sequencing used axillary lymph node tissue. The receptors were sampled from a female donor with breast cancer. Some clones in this sample may be carry-over from other donors' samples. The CDR3 runs from the conserved cysteine through the conserved F or W. D genes are given only for firm matches. The size of a clone is reported for some rows only, either as once, few or many, or as a class for expanded clones.

>TRBJ2-6|few|TRBV19|-
TGTGCCAGTAGACAGATAGCTGGGGCCAACGTCCTGACTTTC
CASRQIAGANVLTF
>TRBJ2-5|many|TRBV24-1|TRBD2
TGTGCCACCAGTGACTCCCGAGGGGGACTAGCGGGAGTATGGCAAGAGACCCAGTACTTC
CATSDSRGGLAGVWQETQYF
>TRBJ2-6|many|TRBV9|-
TGTGCCAGCAGCGAGGAGTACAGCTTCTACTCTGGGGCCAACGTCCTGACTTTC
CASSEEYSFYSGANVLTF
>TRBJ2-3|many|TRBV29-1|TRBD2
TGCAGCGTTGAAGGCGGGAGGCAGACAGATACGCAGTATTTT
CSVEGGRQTDTQYF
>TRBJ1-6|many|TRBV30|-
TGTGCCTGGAGTGCCGTAGGATGGGGGAATTCACCCCTCCACTTT
CAWSAVGWGNSPLHF
>TRBJ2-5|many|TRBV10-3|-
TGTGCCATCAGTCAGGGTAGTGAGGAGACCCAGTACTTC
CAISQGSEETQYF
>TRBJ2-2|many|TRBV20-1|-
TGCAGTGCCGGCCTGGCAGTAGCAGCGAACACCGGGGAGCTGTTTTTT
CSAGLAVAANTGELFF
>TRBJ1-4|many|TRBV19|-
TGTGCCAGCACAGAGACGCGAACTAATGAAAAACTGTTTTTT
CASTETRTNEKLFF
>TRBJ2-3|many|TRBV9|-
TGTGCCAGCAGCGTAGCGGTCGACACAGATACGCAGTATTTT
CASSVAVDTDTQYF
>TRBJ1-6|many|TRBV12-3/TRBV12-4|TRBD1
TGTGCCAGCAGTCGACAGGGACCCTATAATTCACCCCTCCACTTT
CASSRQGPYNSPLHF
>TRBJ2-3|many|TRBV11-2|-
TGTGCCAGCAGCCCGTTTTCAGATACGCAGTATTTT
CASSPFSDTQYF
>TRBJ2-1|many|TRBV18|-
TGTGCCAGCTCACCACCGGAAGGGCGCAATGAGCAGTTCTTC
CASSPPEGRNEQFF
>TRBJ2-1|many|TRBV20-1|TRBD2
TGCAGTGCGGCCCCGGGACTAGCGGGAGACAATAAGCAGTTCTTC
CSAAPGLAGDNKQFF
>TRBJ2-4|-|TRBV6-1|TRBD2
TGTGCCAGCAGTGGCAGCGGGGGCTGGGACATTCAGTACTTC
CASSGSGGWDIQYF
>TRBJ2-6|few|TRBV7-9|-
TGTGCCAGCGGCCTAACAGGGTTTGGGGCCAACGTCCTGACTTTC
CASGLTGFGANVLTF
>TRBJ2-1|many|TRBV11-1|-
TGTGCCAGCAGACAAAAATCGGGAAAGGGGTCCTACAATGAGCAGTTCTTC
CASRQKSGKGSYNEQFF
>TRBJ2-7|many|TRBV7-9|-
TGTGCCAGCTTTGGCGGAACCTGGCAGTACTTC
CASFGGTWQYF
>TRBJ2-2|-|TRBV19|-
TGTGCCAGTACTAATGGTGGGGGCACCGGGGAGCTGTTTTTT
CASTNGGGTGELFF
>TRBJ2-2|-|TRBV3-1|-
TGTGCCAGCGGGAGGGGGAGCACCGGGGAGCTGTTTTTT
CASGRGSTGELFF
>TRBJ1-4|many|TRBV6-5|TRBD1
TGTGCCAGCAGTAAAGGCCCACGTAAGACAGGGGCTGAAAAACTGTTTTTT
CASSKGPRKTGAEKLFF
>TRBJ2-5|few|TRBV27|TRBD2
TGTGCCAGCAGTCCTCGACTAGCGGGTCCTCAAGAGACCCAGTACTTC
CASSPRLAGPQETQYF
>TRBJ1-6|many|TRBV15|-
TGTGCCACCAGCCCTAGTAGGAATTCACCCCTCCACTTT
CATSPSRNSPLHF
>TRBJ2-1|many|TRBV4-1|-
TGCGCCAGCAGCCAAGTGGGGGGTTATGAGCAGTTCTTC
CASSQVGGYEQFF
>TRBJ2-3|many|TRBV20-1|-
TGCAGTGCCAAATTCAGAGTTACGCAGTATTTT
CSAKFRVTQYF
>TRBJ2-1|many|TRBV6-1|-
TGTGCCAGCACCCCAGGGGGGCTAGCCTACAATGAGCAGTTCTTC
CASTPGGLAYNEQFF
>TRBJ1-4|-|TRBV20-1|-
TGCAGTGCGCTATCAACTAATGAAAAACTGTTTTTT
CSALSTNEKLFF
>TRBJ1-6|many|TRBV15|-
TGTGCCACCAGCATGCGGGGGGGTAATTCACCCCTCCACTTT
CATSMRGGNSPLHF
>TRBJ1-2|many|TRBV6-1|TRBD1
TGTGCCAGCAGTGCCTGGACAGGGGACGGCTACACCTTC
CASSAWTGDGYTF
>TRBJ1-1|-|TRBV6-6|-
TGTGCCAGCGGAGACTCCACTGAAGCTTTCTTT
CASGDSTEAFF
>TRBJ2-2|-|TRBV11-2|TRBD1
TGTGCCAGCAGCCCCAGGACAGGGGACACCGGGGAGCTGTTTTTT
CASSPRTGDTGELFF
>TRBJ2-1|many|TRBV15|-
TGTGCCACCAGCAGAGTGTCTGGGGCAAATGAGCAGTTCTTC
CATSRVSGANEQFF
>TRBJ2-2|many|TRBV6-1|-
TGTGCCAGCAGTGTCGACAACACCGGGGAGCTGTTTTTT
CASSVDNTGELFF
>TRBJ2-2|few|TRBV6-9|TRBD1
TGTGCCAGCAGTCCTACCCCTCCCGGACAGGGTAAAAACACCGGGGAGCTGTTTTTT
CASSPTPPGQGKNTGELFF
>TRBJ2-1|many|TRBV19|-
TGTGCCAGTAGTATATATGGCGTAGGCGACTACAATGAGCAGTTCTTC
CASSIYGVGDYNEQFF
>TRBJ2-5|-|TRBV5-4|-
TGTGCCAGCAGCTCCAATTCGGAGACCCAGTACTTC
CASSSNSETQYF
>TRBJ2-7|many|TRBV4-2|-
TGTGCCAGCAGCCAGGAGACCGACCCCTGGGGCGAGCAGTACTTC
CASSQETDPWGEQYF
>TRBJ1-5|many|TRBV2|-
TGTGCCAGCAGTGGACGGCTCAATCAGCCCCAGCATTTT
CASSGRLNQPQHF
>TRBJ1-5|many|TRBV2|-
TGTGCCAGCAGTCCTCAGGGTCGGGGTCAGCCCCAGCATTTT
CASSPQGRGQPQHF
>TRBJ1-5|many|TRBV6-6|-
TGTGCCAGCAGTTACGGGACCGGCAATCAGCCCCAGCATTTT
CASSYGTGNQPQHF
>TRBJ1-2|many|TRBV5-4|-
TGTGCCAGCAGCTTGGCCGATGGCTATGGCTACACCTTC
CASSLADGYGYTF
>TRBJ2-7|many|TRBV6-1|-
TGTGCCAGCAGTGAAGCGCCGAGAACCTACGAGCAGTACTTC
CASSEAPRTYEQYF
>TRBJ2-5|few|TRBV6-5|-
TGTGCCAGCAGTCCCCGTGGAGGGACGCGGGAGACCCAGTACTTC
CASSPRGGTRETQYF
>TRBJ1-5|many|TRBV20-1|TRBD1
TGCAGTGCTAGGGGAGGACAGGTGAGCAATCAGCCCCAGCATTTT
CSARGGQVSNQPQHF
>TRBJ2-7|many|TRBV7-9|-
TGTGCCAGCAGCTTAACATCAGGGGCAGGAGAGCAGTACTTC
CASSLTSGAGEQYF
>TRBJ2-2|many|TRBV6-1|-
TGTGCCAGCAGTCTGGGTCGCTCGAACACCGGGGAGCTGTTTTTT
CASSLGRSNTGELFF
>TRBJ2-3|-|TRBV7-2|TRBD2
TGTGCCAGCAGCTCCCGACTAGCGGGAGGCTTGGATACGCAGTATTTT
CASSSRLAGGLDTQYF
>TRBJ1-2|many|TRBV7-2|-
TGTGCCAGCAGCTTAAGCGGCTTGGCTAACTATGGCTACACCTTC
CASSLSGLANYGYTF
>TRBJ2-4|few|TRBV12-3/TRBV12-4|-
TGTGCCAGCAGTCAAAGGGGCAGACAAGGTGACATTCAGTACTTC
CASSQRGRQGDIQYF
>TRBJ2-5|few|TRBV7-9|-
TGTGCCAGCAGCTTAGGGTTGCGCGAGGGAGGGACCCAGTACTTC
CASSLGLREGGTQYF
>TRBJ2-1|many|TRBV6-6|-
TGTGCCAGCAAAACACGTCTCTCCTACAATGAGCAGTTCTTC
CASKTRLSYNEQFF